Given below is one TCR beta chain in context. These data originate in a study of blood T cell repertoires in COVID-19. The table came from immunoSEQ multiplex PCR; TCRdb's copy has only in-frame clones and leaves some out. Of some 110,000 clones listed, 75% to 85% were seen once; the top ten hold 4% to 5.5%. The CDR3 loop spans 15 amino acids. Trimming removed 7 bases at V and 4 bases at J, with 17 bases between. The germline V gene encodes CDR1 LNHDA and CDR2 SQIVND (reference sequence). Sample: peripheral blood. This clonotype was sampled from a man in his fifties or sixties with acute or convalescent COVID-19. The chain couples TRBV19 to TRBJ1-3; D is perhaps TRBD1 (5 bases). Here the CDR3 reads CASIITGDPGNTIYF. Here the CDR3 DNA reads TGTGCCAGTATCATAACGGGGGACCCCGGAAACACCATATATTTT.